One T cell receptor (beta chain) is described in this entry. Its antigen is undetermined. This entry comes from a study of blood T cells in healthy people across ages. Broader study findings: Age showed a roughly linear inverse relationship with TCR beta diversity per million T cells. Considered underestimates were the diversity estimates obtained from one million T cells.

Together with a sample-barcoded 5' primer, a J-beta primer mix was included in a second PCR lasting about 6 to 11 cycles. Via MiXCR, TCRdb re-called the 5' RACE reads, giving one row per CDR3 protein. Of over a million distinct CDR3 sequences in the sample, roughly 59% were seen once. Peripheral blood samples of roughly 10 milliliters were drawn from each donor. Samples each yielded at least 5.5 micrograms of total RNA. This clonotype originated in a young man in good health. Sequencing was done on a sample of blood.

The CDR3 bases are TGTGCCAGCAAGGCCGGGACGGCCCTTTACGAGCAGTACTTC. Protein sequence: CASKAGTALYEQYF. The chain has TRBV27 and TRBJ2-4, with D possibly called TRBD1 or TRBD2 (5 bases each). The J call may be in error: the DNA end matches TRBJ2-7 better. The CDR3 spans 14 residues. Germline CDR1 is MNHEY and CDR2 is SMNVEV (reference sequence).